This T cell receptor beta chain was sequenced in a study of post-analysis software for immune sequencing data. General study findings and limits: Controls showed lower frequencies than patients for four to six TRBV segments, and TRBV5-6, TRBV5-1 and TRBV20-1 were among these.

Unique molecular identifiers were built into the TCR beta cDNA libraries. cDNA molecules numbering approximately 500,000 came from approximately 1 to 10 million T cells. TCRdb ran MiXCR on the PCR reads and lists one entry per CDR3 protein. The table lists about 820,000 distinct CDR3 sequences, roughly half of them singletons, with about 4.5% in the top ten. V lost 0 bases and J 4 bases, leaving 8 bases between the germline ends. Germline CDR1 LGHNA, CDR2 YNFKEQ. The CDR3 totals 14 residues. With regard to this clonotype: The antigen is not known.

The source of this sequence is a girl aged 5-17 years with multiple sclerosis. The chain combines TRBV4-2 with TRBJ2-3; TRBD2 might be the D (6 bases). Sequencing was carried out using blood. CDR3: CASSQELAADTQYF. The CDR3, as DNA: TGTGCCAGCAGCCAAGAACTAGCCGCAGATACGCAGTATTTT.